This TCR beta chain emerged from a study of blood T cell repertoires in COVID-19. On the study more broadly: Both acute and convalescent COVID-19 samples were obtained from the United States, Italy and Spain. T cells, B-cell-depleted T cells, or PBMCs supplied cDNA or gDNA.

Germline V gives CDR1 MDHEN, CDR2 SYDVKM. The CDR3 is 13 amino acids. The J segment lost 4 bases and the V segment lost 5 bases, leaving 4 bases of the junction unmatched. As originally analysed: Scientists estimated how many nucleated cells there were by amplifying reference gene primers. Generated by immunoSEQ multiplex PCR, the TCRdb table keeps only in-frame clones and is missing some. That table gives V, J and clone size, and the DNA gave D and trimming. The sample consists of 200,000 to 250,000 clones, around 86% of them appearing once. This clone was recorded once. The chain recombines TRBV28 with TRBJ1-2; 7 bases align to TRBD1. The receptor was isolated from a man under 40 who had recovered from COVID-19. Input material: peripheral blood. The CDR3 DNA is TGTGCCAGCAGTGGGGACAGCCTCTATGGCTACACCTTC. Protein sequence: CASSGDSLYGYTF.